Listed below are T cell receptor beta chains from one sample, sequenced in a study of cytomegalovirus exposure and HLA in healthy donors. Sequenced by immunoSEQ multiplex PCR; TCRdb stores in-frame clones only, minus some. Of fewer than 300,000 clones listed, about nine tenths are singletons. Sequences were obtained from PBMCs. The receptors were sampled from a man in his forties or fifties in good health and CMV-seropositive. Each CDR3 is given with its conserved first and last residue. The D gene is left open where the match is weak. Clone size is given for some rows only: seen once, a few or many times, or a class if the clone is expanded.

d_call: TRBD1; cdr3_length: 15; j_call: TRBJ2-2; v_call: TRBV27; clone_size: NA; cdr3_nt: TGTGCCAGCAGTTTCGGACAGGGGAGCACCGGGGAGCTGTTTTTT; cdr3_aa: CASSFGQGSTGELFF
d_call: TRBD2; cdr3_length: 15; j_call: TRBJ2-1; v_call: TRBV12-5; clone_size: NA; cdr3_nt: TGTGCTAGTGGTTCGACGGGACTAGCGGGAAGGGAGCAGTTCTTC; cdr3_aa: CASGSTGLAGREQFF
d_call: TRBD1; cdr3_length: 17; j_call: TRBJ1-2; v_call: TRBV7-2; clone_size: NA; cdr3_nt: TGTGCCAGCAGCTTCAGCGCAGGGGGAAGCTTTTTCTATGGCTACACCTTC; cdr3_aa: CASSFSAGGSFFYGYTF
d_call: TRBD1; cdr3_length: 16; j_call: TRBJ1-1; v_call: TRBV4-2; clone_size: NA; cdr3_nt: TGTGCCAGCAGCCAAGATTGGGGGACAGATGACACTGAAGCTTTCTTT; cdr3_aa: CASSQDWGTDDTEAFF
d_call: NA; cdr3_length: 14; j_call: TRBJ2-7; v_call: TRBV7-9; clone_size: once; cdr3_nt: TGTGCCAGCAGCCCCCACGCGGGGAGGTACGAGCAGTACTTC; cdr3_aa: CASSPHAGRYEQYF
d_call: TRBD1; cdr3_length: 17; j_call: TRBJ1-5; v_call: TRBV28; clone_size: NA; cdr3_nt: TGTGCCAGCAGTTTGAGGTGGACAGGACTTAGCAATCAGCCCCAGCATTTT; cdr3_aa: CASSLRWTGLSNQPQHF
d_call: TRBD1; cdr3_length: 17; j_call: TRBJ1-5; v_call: TRBV19; clone_size: NA; cdr3_nt: TGTGCCAGTAGTGCCCCCAGGGGGGTTATAGGCAATCAGCCCCAGCATTTT; cdr3_aa: CASSAPRGVIGNQPQHF
d_call: NA; cdr3_length: 17; j_call: TRBJ2-7; v_call: TRBV28; clone_size: NA; cdr3_nt: TGTGCCAGCAGTTTATCCGGCCGGCGGGACGGCTGGTTCGAGCAGTACTTC; cdr3_aa: CASSLSGRRDGWFEQYF
d_call: TRBD1; cdr3_length: 16; j_call: TRBJ2-7; v_call: TRBV27; clone_size: NA; cdr3_nt: TGTGCCAGCAGTTTCGGGATCGGGACAGTGACCTACGAGCAGTACTTC; cdr3_aa: CASSFGIGTVTYEQYF
d_call: NA; cdr3_length: 17; j_call: TRBJ2-3; v_call: TRBV4-2; clone_size: NA; cdr3_nt: TGTGCCAGCAGCCAACATGCGATCCCTGAGCCCACAGATACGCAGTATTTT; cdr3_aa: CASSQHAIPEPTDTQYF
d_call: TRBD2; cdr3_length: 16; j_call: TRBJ2-7; v_call: TRBV29-1; clone_size: NA; cdr3_nt: TGCAGCGTGGGGGGGGGTCTGGGGCAACTATCCTACGAGCAGTACTTC; cdr3_aa: CSVGGGLGQLSYEQYF
d_call: NA; cdr3_length: 14; j_call: TRBJ1-5; v_call: TRBV28; clone_size: NA; cdr3_nt: TGTGCCAGCAGGCACGGGTATAGCAATCAGCCCCAGCATTTT; cdr3_aa: CASRHGYSNQPQHF
d_call: NA; cdr3_length: 13; j_call: TRBJ2-1; v_call: TRBV5-1; clone_size: NA; cdr3_nt: TGCGCCAGCAGCTTGTGGGGGGATAATGAGCAGTTCTTC; cdr3_aa: CASSLWGDNEQFF
d_call: NA; cdr3_length: 16; j_call: TRBJ2-7; v_call: TRBV11-2; clone_size: NA; cdr3_nt: TGTGCCAGCAGCTTAGATCGGACGGAGGAAACCTACGAGCAGTACTTC; cdr3_aa: CASSLDRTEETYEQYF
d_call: NA; cdr3_length: 15; j_call: TRBJ2-2; v_call: TRBV7-9; clone_size: NA; cdr3_nt: TGTGCCAGCAGCCGACCGGAGTTGAACACCGGGGAGCTGTTTTTT; cdr3_aa: CASSRPELNTGELFF
d_call: TRBD1; cdr3_length: 15; j_call: TRBJ2-2; v_call: TRBV5-1; clone_size: NA; cdr3_nt: TGCGCCAGCAGCACGGGACAGGGGGCCACCGGGGAGCTGTTTTTT; cdr3_aa: CASSTGQGATGELFF
d_call: TRBD2; cdr3_length: 16; j_call: TRBJ2-5; v_call: TRBV27; clone_size: NA; cdr3_nt: TGTGCCAGCAGAGGTCTAGCGGGAGGACCCCAAGAGACCCAGTACTTC; cdr3_aa: CASRGLAGGPQETQYF
d_call: NA; cdr3_length: 15; j_call: TRBJ2-3; v_call: TRBV4-1; clone_size: NA; cdr3_nt: TGCGCCAGCAGCCAAGTGAGCGGGCCCACAGATACGCAGTATTTT; cdr3_aa: CASSQVSGPTDTQYF
d_call: TRBD1; cdr3_length: 14; j_call: TRBJ1-5; v_call: TRBV5-1; clone_size: NA; cdr3_nt: TGCGCCAGCAGTTTGACAGGGGGCAATCAGCCCCAGCATTTT; cdr3_aa: CASSLTGGNQPQHF
d_call: NA; cdr3_length: 14; j_call: TRBJ1-2; v_call: TRBV6-6; clone_size: once; cdr3_nt: TGTGCCAGCAGTTATGGCGGTTCTAACTATGGCTACACCTTC; cdr3_aa: CASSYGGSNYGYTF
d_call: NA; cdr3_length: 17; j_call: TRBJ2-1; v_call: TRBV4-1; clone_size: NA; cdr3_nt: TGCGCCAGCCTTCTGGGGATCGGGGCTAGCGCCTACAATGAGCAGTTCTTC; cdr3_aa: CASLLGIGASAYNEQFF
d_call: TRBD1; cdr3_length: 14; j_call: TRBJ1-2; v_call: TRBV30; clone_size: many; cdr3_nt: TGTGCCTGGAGTTACAGGGGGCCAGGCTATGGCTACACCTTC; cdr3_aa: CAWSYRGPGYGYTF
d_call: NA; cdr3_length: 10; j_call: TRBJ2-5; v_call: TRBV20-1; clone_size: NA; cdr3_nt: TGCAGTGCCCTGAGTGAGACCCAGTACTTC; cdr3_aa: CSALSETQYF
d_call: NA; cdr3_length: 16; j_call: TRBJ1-1; v_call: TRBV19; clone_size: NA; cdr3_nt: TGTGCCAGTAGTATACCGCCGCGGGTTAAGAACACTGAAGCTTTCTTT; cdr3_aa: CASSIPPRVKNTEAFF
d_call: NA; cdr3_length: 19; j_call: TRBJ2-4; v_call: TRBV19; clone_size: NA; cdr3_nt: TGTGCCAGTAGTCTCTTATTCCCCCCCGGACTGATAGCCAAAAACATTCAGTACTTC; cdr3_aa: CASSLLFPPGLIAKNIQYF
d_call: NA; cdr3_length: 15; j_call: TRBJ1-5; v_call: TRBV7-8; clone_size: NA; cdr3_nt: TGTGCCAGCAGCTTAGATGGCAGGGGCGATCAGCCCCAGCATTTT; cdr3_aa: CASSLDGRGDQPQHF
d_call: NA; cdr3_length: 11; j_call: TRBJ1-2; v_call: TRBV7-9; clone_size: NA; cdr3_nt: TGTGCCAGCAGCTCCGGACAGACTTACACCTTC; cdr3_aa: CASSSGQTYTF
d_call: TRBD2; cdr3_length: 15; j_call: TRBJ2-5; v_call: TRBV15; clone_size: NA; cdr3_nt: TGTGCCACCAGCAGCCCGGGGGGGGCGCAAGAGACCCAGTACTTC; cdr3_aa: CATSSPGGAQETQYF
d_call: NA; cdr3_length: 15; j_call: TRBJ2-1; v_call: TRBV28; clone_size: NA; cdr3_nt: TGTGCCAGCAGTTTGTGGGGACTGAAGTACCGAGAGCAGTTCTTC; cdr3_aa: CASSLWGLKYREQFF
d_call: NA; cdr3_length: 15; j_call: TRBJ2-7; v_call: TRBV5-1; clone_size: NA; cdr3_nt: TGCGCCAGCAGCGTAATAGCGGCGAGCTCCTACGAGCAGTACTTC; cdr3_aa: CASSVIAASSYEQYF
d_call: TRBD1; cdr3_length: 16; j_call: TRBJ1-2; v_call: TRBV4-2; clone_size: NA; cdr3_nt: TGTGCCAGCAGCCAAGGTACAGGGGGAACCAGAAGAGGCTACACCTTC; cdr3_aa: CASSQGTGGTRRGYTF